These T cell receptor beta chains were read from a single sample in a study of blood T cell repertoires in COVID-19. Sequenced by immunoSEQ multiplex PCR; TCRdb stores in-frame clones only, minus some. The table has roughly 150,000 clones, about four fifths seen once. The sample comprised peripheral blood. The receptors were sampled from a man in his fifties or sixties with acute or convalescent COVID-19. Each CDR3 is given with its conserved first and last residue. D genes are given only for firm matches. Part of the rows lack a size; the others show once, few, many or a class for expanded clones.

clone size: .; D gene: TRBD1; J gene: TRBJ2-7; V gene: TRBV27; CDR3 DNA: TGTGCCAGCAGCAACAGGGGGCCGAACCGATACGAGCAGTACTTC; CDR3 protein: CASSNRGPNRYEQYF
clone size: few; D gene: TRBD1; J gene: TRBJ1-4; V gene: TRBV6-5; CDR3 DNA: TGTGCCAGCAGAGGGTGGACAGGGGTGGGGGAAAAACTGTTTTTT; CDR3 protein: CASRGWTGVGEKLFF
clone size: .; D gene: TRBD1; J gene: TRBJ2-1; V gene: TRBV28; CDR3 DNA: TGTGCCAGCTCGGGACAGGGCGTGAGGAATGAGCAGTTCTTC; CDR3 protein: CASSGQGVRNEQFF
clone size: .; D gene: .; J gene: TRBJ2-3; V gene: TRBV10-3; CDR3 DNA: TGTGCCACTAAGGAGGCTAGCACAGATACGCAGTATTTT; CDR3 protein: CATKEASTDTQYF
clone size: .; D gene: TRBD2; J gene: TRBJ2-7; V gene: TRBV7-2; CDR3 DNA: TGTGCCAGCAGCACACTAGCGGGGGGACCCGGGGAGCAGTACTTC; CDR3 protein: CASSTLAGGPGEQYF
clone size: .; D gene: TRBD2; J gene: TRBJ2-1; V gene: TRBV9; CDR3 DNA: TGTGCCAGCAGCGCCGGACTAGCGTCAGGTGAGCAGTTCTTC; CDR3 protein: CASSAGLASGEQFF
clone size: .; D gene: .; J gene: TRBJ1-5; V gene: TRBV6-5; CDR3 DNA: TGTGCCAGCAGATCAATGGACAGGCCCCAGCATTTT; CDR3 protein: CASRSMDRPQHF
clone size: .; D gene: TRBD1; J gene: TRBJ2-7; V gene: TRBV19; CDR3 DNA: TGTGCCAGTAGTCGGACAGGCGGGCCCGGCGAGCAGTACTTC; CDR3 protein: CASSRTGGPGEQYF
clone size: .; D gene: TRBD1; J gene: TRBJ2-6; V gene: TRBV19; CDR3 DNA: TGTGCCAGTAGTCCCGGGACAGGGAGCTCTGGGGCCAACGTCCTGACTTTC; CDR3 protein: CASSPGTGSSGANVLTF
clone size: many; D gene: TRBD1; J gene: TRBJ1-3; V gene: TRBV19; CDR3 DNA: TGTGCCAGTAGTATACTCCAGGGGGCAGGAGTTGGAAACACCATATATTTT; CDR3 protein: CASSILQGAGVGNTIYF
clone size: .; D gene: .; J gene: TRBJ1-1; V gene: TRBV5-1; CDR3 DNA: TGCGCCAGCAGCTTACAGGTGACTAACACTGAAGCTTTCTTT; CDR3 protein: CASSLQVTNTEAFF
clone size: .; D gene: .; J gene: TRBJ2-7; V gene: TRBV7-2; CDR3 DNA: TGTGCCAGCAGCCCGGGACTCTCATCCTACGAGCAGTACTTC; CDR3 protein: CASSPGLSSYEQYF
clone size: .; D gene: TRBD2; J gene: TRBJ2-3; V gene: TRBV11-2; CDR3 DNA: TGTGCCAGCAGCTTAGATCGGGCCGGATGGCGGGGGGGCACAGATACGCAGTATTTT; CDR3 protein: CASSLDRAGWRGGTDTQYF
clone size: .; D gene: TRBD1; J gene: TRBJ2-5; V gene: TRBV29-1; CDR3 DNA: TGCAGTTCCGGGACAGGAGAAGAGACCCAGTACTTC; CDR3 protein: CSSGTGEETQYF
clone size: .; D gene: TRBD2; J gene: TRBJ2-7; V gene: TRBV7-9; CDR3 DNA: TGTGCCAGCAGCTTTAGCGGGGCAACCTACGAGCAGTACTTC; CDR3 protein: CASSFSGATYEQYF
clone size: .; D gene: TRBD2; J gene: TRBJ2-1; V gene: TRBV3-1/TRBV3-2; CDR3 DNA: TGTGCCAGCAGCCTTTCACCTAGCGGGAGCACAGTAAATGAGCAGTTCTTC; CDR3 protein: CASSLSPSGSTVNEQFF
clone size: few; D gene: TRBD2; J gene: TRBJ2-3; V gene: TRBV9; CDR3 DNA: TGTGCCAGCAGCGTAGCGCGGGGGAGGGAAACGCAGTATTTT; CDR3 protein: CASSVARGRETQYF
clone size: few; D gene: .; J gene: TRBJ1-2; V gene: TRBV12-5; CDR3 DNA: TGTGCTAGTGGTTTGCCCCAGGCCTATGGCTACACCTTC; CDR3 protein: CASGLPQAYGYTF
clone size: few; D gene: TRBD2; J gene: TRBJ2-7; V gene: TRBV7-2; CDR3 DNA: TGTGCCAGCAGCCTCCCCCTCCGCGGGAGGGCCGGGTACGAGCAGTACTTC; CDR3 protein: CASSLPLRGRAGYEQYF
clone size: .; D gene: .; J gene: TRBJ2-7; V gene: TRBV7-2; CDR3 DNA: TGTGCCAGCAGCTTGAGTATAGAGCAGTACTTC; CDR3 protein: CASSLSIEQYF
clone size: .; D gene: .; J gene: TRBJ1-5; V gene: TRBV6-4; CDR3 DNA: TGTGCCAGCAGCAGGGAGGGCAATCAGCCCCAGCATTTT; CDR3 protein: CASSREGNQPQHF
clone size: .; D gene: TRBD2; J gene: TRBJ2-3; V gene: TRBV11-1; CDR3 DNA: TGTGCCAGCAGCCTAGGGACTAGCGGGAGTGATACGCAGTATTTT; CDR3 protein: CASSLGTSGSDTQYF
clone size: .; D gene: .; J gene: TRBJ1-5; V gene: TRBV6-1; CDR3 DNA: TGTGCCAGCAGTGAACCCAATCCAGGGAGCAATCAGCCCCAGCATTTT; CDR3 protein: CASSEPNPGSNQPQHF
clone size: .; D gene: TRBD1; J gene: TRBJ1-5; V gene: TRBV24-1; CDR3 DNA: TGTGCCACCAGCAGGGGGTCTCAGCCCCAGCATTTT; CDR3 protein: CATSRGSQPQHF
clone size: .; D gene: TRBD1; J gene: TRBJ2-7; V gene: TRBV5-6; CDR3 DNA: TGTGCCAGCAGCTCGCCGGGACAGGGGGCATCCTACGAGCAGTACTTC; CDR3 protein: CASSSPGQGASYEQYF
clone size: .; D gene: .; J gene: TRBJ1-6; V gene: TRBV6-5; CDR3 DNA: TGTGCCAGCAGTTACAGGGCTCTTCGGGGTTCACCCCTCCACTTT; CDR3 protein: CASSYRALRGSPLHF
clone size: once; D gene: TRBD1; J gene: TRBJ1-1; V gene: TRBV19; CDR3 DNA: TGTGCCAGTAGTGCCCGGACAGGGTGGGTGAACACTGAAGCTTTCTTT; CDR3 protein: CASSARTGWVNTEAFF
clone size: .; D gene: .; J gene: TRBJ1-2; V gene: TRBV11-2; CDR3 DNA: TGTGCCAGCAGCTTAGATCTCGTGTCCCCTCATGGCTACACCTTC; CDR3 protein: CASSLDLVSPHGYTF
clone size: .; D gene: .; J gene: TRBJ2-3; V gene: TRBV13; CDR3 DNA: TGTGCCAGCAGCCTGAGCACAGATACGCAGTATTTT; CDR3 protein: CASSLSTDTQYF